One T cell receptor beta chain is described in this entry. The data derive from a study of blood T cell repertoires in COVID-19. Study-wide context: Donors in the United States, Italy and Spain gave samples during acute or convalescent COVID-19. The analysed material was cDNA or gDNA that came from T cells, B-cell-depleted T cells, or PBMCs.

This table comes from immunoSEQ multiplex PCR, and its TCRdb copy is limited to in-frame clones, with some not included. The table shows a few hundred thousand clones, with around 83% occurring only once. Trimming cost V 4 bases and J 8 bases, with 18 bases left between them. The CDR3 totals 15 residues. Per germline, CDR1 SGHTA and CDR2 FQGTGA. Source material: peripheral blood. The chain combines TRBV7-3 with TRBJ1-3; no definite D call. The receptor comes from a man younger than 40 who had recovered from COVID-19. CDR3 bases: TGTGCCAGCAGCTCTCTCCGAGGCCCCGAGGACACCATATATTTT. Protein sequence: CASSSLRGPEDTIYF.